The T cell receptor (beta chain) described here comes from a study of T cell repertoires in cytomegalovirus infection. On the study more broadly: The public TCR beta signatures pointed to both CMV infection and matching HLA type. General study points: Public TCR beta family frequency separated CMV-and-HLA carriers, including in an independent cohort. It was HLA-C-restricted CMV-specific TCR beta clonotypes that dominated the response ex vivo.

This CDR3 comprises 12 residues. V lost 2 bases and J 7 bases, leaving 8 bases between the germline ends. From germline, CDR1 is SGHTA and CDR2 FQGNSA. This clonotype was seen repeatedly, ten times or more. Its specificity is unknown. A single record per CDR3 protein comes from TCRdb applying MiXCR to the reads. The data hold around 110,000 distinct CDR3 sequences, with about 9.5% observed a single time. The chain couples TRBV7-2 to TRBJ1-1, with D uncertain. Sample: PBMCs, sequenced either directly or after in vitro stimulation (not recorded which). The source of this sequence is a human donor in good health (CMV status not recorded). Some clones in this sample may be carry-over from other donors' samples. The CDR3 spells CASSLKRYEAFF. CDR3 coding DNA: TGTGCCAGCAGCTTAAAGAGGTATGAAGCTTTCTTT.